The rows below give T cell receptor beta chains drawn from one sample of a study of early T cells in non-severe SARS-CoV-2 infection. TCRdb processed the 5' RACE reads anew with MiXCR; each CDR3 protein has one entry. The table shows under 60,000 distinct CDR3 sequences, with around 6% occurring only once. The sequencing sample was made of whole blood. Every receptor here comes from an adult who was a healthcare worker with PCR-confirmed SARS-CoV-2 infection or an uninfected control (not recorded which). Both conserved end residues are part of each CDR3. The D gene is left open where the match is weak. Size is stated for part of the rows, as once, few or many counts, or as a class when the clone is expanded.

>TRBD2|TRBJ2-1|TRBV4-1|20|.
CASSHPKLAFSGGANNEQFF
TGCGCCAGCAGCCACCCGAAGCTGGCATTTAGCGGGGGGGCCAACAATGAGCAGTTCTTC
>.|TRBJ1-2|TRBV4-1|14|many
CASSQGTGSYGYTF
TGCGCCAGCAGCCAGGGAACAGGGTCCTATGGCTACACCTTC
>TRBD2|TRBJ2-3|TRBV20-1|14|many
CSAPRGGRPDTQYF
TGCAGTGCCCCACGGGGGGGCCGCCCAGATACGCAGTATTTT
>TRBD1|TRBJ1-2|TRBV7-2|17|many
CASSFRDRGSLIGGYTF
TGTGCCAGCAGCTTCCGGGACAGGGGTTCTTTGATAGGGGGCTACACCTTC
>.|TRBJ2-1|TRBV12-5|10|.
CASGSGEQFF
TGTGCTAGTGGTTCGGGGGAGCAGTTCTTC
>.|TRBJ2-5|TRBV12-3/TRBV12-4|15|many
CASSSSTGRRETQYF
TGTGCCAGCAGTTCCTCGACAGGGAGGCGGGAGACCCAGTACTTC
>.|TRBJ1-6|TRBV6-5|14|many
CASSSEGPRPPLHF
TGTGCCAGCAGTTCGGAGGGCCCGAGGCCACCCCTCCACTTT
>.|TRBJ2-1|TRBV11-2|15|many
CASTLSGSSYNEQFF
TGTGCCAGCACCCTAAGCGGAAGCTCCTACAATGAGCAGTTCTTC
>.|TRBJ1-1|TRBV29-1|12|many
CSVALYWAEAFF
TGCAGCGTTGCGCTGTACTGGGCTGAAGCTTTCTTT
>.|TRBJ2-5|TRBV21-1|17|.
CASSKERQREGKETQYF
TGTGCCAGCAGCAAAGAAAGGCAGCGGGAGGGGAAAGAGACCCAGTACTTC
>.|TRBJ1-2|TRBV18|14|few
CASSPPAYNYGYTF
TGTGCCAGCTCACCGCCAGCTTATAACTATGGCTACACCTTC
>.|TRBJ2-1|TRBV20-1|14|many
CSAPPQRERGEQFF
TGCAGTGCTCCTCCCCAACGGGAGAGGGGTGAGCAGTTCTTC
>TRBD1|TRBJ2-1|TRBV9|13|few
CASSVATGHEQFF
TGTGCCAGCAGCGTAGCGACAGGGCATGAGCAGTTCTTC
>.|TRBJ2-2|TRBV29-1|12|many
CSVAAGTGELFF
TGCAGCGTAGCCGCGGGTACCGGGGAGCTGTTTTTT
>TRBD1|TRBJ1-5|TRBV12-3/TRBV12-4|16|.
CASSLGTGGSNQPQHF
TGTGCCAGCAGTTTGGGGACAGGCGGTAGCAATCAGCCCCAGCATTTT
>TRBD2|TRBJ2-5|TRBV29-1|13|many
CSGLAGGHGAQYF
TGCAGCGGACTAGCGGGGGGGCATGGGGCCCAGTACTTC
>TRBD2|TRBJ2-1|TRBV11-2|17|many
CASSLDLTSGRFGEQFF
TGTGCCAGCAGCTTAGATCTAACTAGCGGGAGATTCGGTGAGCAGTTCTTC
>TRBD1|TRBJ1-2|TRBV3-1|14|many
CASSPGQGAIGYTF
TGTGCCAGCAGTCCTGGACAGGGGGCGATCGGCTACACCTTC
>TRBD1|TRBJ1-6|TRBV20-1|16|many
CSARDLMGQGYSPLHF
TGCAGTGCTAGAGATCTGATGGGACAGGGATACTCACCCCTCCACTTT
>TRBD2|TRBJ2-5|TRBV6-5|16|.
CASSYSTAGGRETQYF
TGTGCCAGCAGTTACTCGACGGCGGGGGGGAGAGAGACCCAGTACTTC
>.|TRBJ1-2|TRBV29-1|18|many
CSVPTFQKAETTNYGYTF
TGCAGCGTTCCTACATTCCAAAAGGCGGAAACAACTAACTATGGCTACACCTTC
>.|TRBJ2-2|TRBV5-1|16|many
CASSWSGQRNTGELFF
TGCGCCAGCAGCTGGAGCGGGCAGAGGAACACCGGGGAGCTGTTTTTT
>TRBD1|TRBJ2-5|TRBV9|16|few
CASSAGNRGRGETQYF
TGTGCCAGCAGCGCGGGCAACAGGGGAAGAGGAGAGACCCAGTACTTC
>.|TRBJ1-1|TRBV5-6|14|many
CASSLGLGDTEAFF
TGTGCCAGCAGCTTGGGGCTAGGGGACACTGAAGCTTTCTTT
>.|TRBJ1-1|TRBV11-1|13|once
CASSLERNTEAFF
TGTGCCAGCAGCTTAGAGCGCAACACTGAAGCTTTCTTT
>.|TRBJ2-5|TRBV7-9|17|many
CASRSSRGGTVQETQYF
TGTGCCAGCAGGTCCTCGCGCGGGGGGACAGTCCAAGAGACCCAGTACTTC
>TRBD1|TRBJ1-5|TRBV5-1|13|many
CASSSSGGQPQHF
TGCGCCAGCAGCTCCTCAGGGGGCCAGCCCCAGCATTTT
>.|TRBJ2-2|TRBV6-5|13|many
CASSYDLTGELFF
TGTGCCAGCAGTTATGACCTCACCGGGGAGCTGTTTTTT
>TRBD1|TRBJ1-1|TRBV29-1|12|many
CSVRGTGGEAFF
TGCAGCGTCCGAGGAACAGGGGGGGAAGCTTTCTTT
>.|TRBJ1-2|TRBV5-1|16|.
CASSFSLQGGYDGYTF
TGCGCCAGCAGCTTCAGTCTACAGGGTGGATACGATGGCTACACCTTC
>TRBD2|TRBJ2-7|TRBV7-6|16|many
CASSPGLAGGSYEQYF
TGTGCCAGCAGCCCGGGACTAGCGGGAGGGTCTTACGAGCAGTACTTC
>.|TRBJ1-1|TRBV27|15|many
CASRVAGLVPTEAFF
TGTGCCTCCCGAGTGGCAGGGCTGGTCCCAACTGAAGCTTTCTTT
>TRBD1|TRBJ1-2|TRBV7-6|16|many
CASSSSADRVEYGYTF
TGTGCCAGCAGCTCCAGCGCCGACAGGGTTGAATATGGCTACACCTTC
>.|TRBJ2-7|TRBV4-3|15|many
CASSQDWGMDYEQYF
TGCGCCAGCAGCCAAGACTGGGGGATGGACTACGAGCAGTACTTC